This T cell receptor beta chain was documented in a study of radiotherapy plus CTLA-4 blockade in lung cancer. For the study at large: An objective response was seen in under 20% of patients, and disease control in less than 40%. Study results and limitations: Early blood T cell clone dynamics, with interferon-beta, were reported to best predict response. In blood, after radiotherapy plus ipilimumab, tumor-derived TCR clones expanded.

Lung cancer patients with chemo-refractory metastatic non-small-cell disease were given focal radiation plus CTLA-4 blockade with ipilimumab. In the case of this clone: Its antigen is unidentified.

Libraries were prepared by immunoSEQ multiplex PCR; TCRdb keeps only in-frame clonotypes and omits some of them. Counted here are more than 75,000 clones, roughly 80% occurring once; the ten biggest clones make up over 20%. Germline V gene lookup returns CDR1 MNHEY and CDR2 SMNVEV (reference sequence). CDR3 length equals 14 residues. Trimming took 2 bases from V and 14 from J; bases not matched to a gene: 3. Sequenced here: peripheral blood, sampled from a patient treated with radiotherapy plus ipilimumab. This receptor was obtained from a human donor with non-small cell lung cancer that progressed on radiotherapy plus ipilimumab. The chain links TRBV27 to TRBJ2-1; TRBD2 matches at 16 bases. This CDR3 is CASSLGTSGRAEFF. DNA for the CDR3: TGTGCCAGCAGTTTAGGGACTAGCGGGAGGGCAGAGTTCTTC.